This paragraph reports one TCR beta chain. Antigen specificity is unknown. Other DNA sequences in this sample translate to the same CDR3. Some clones are missing from TCRdb's copy, which holds only in-frame ones; the method was immunoSEQ multiplex PCR. The sample shows under 150,000 clones, about 91% of them seen only once. This sample was taken from a study of T cell responses to AZD1222 COVID-19 vaccine. V was cut by 0 bases and J by 4 bases, with 8 bases left in between. This CDR3 region has 14 residues. Germline CDR1 reads SGHRS; CDR2 reads YFSETQ. General study points: Reportedly, close to half of spike-specific TCRs are directed against unmutated variant regions. Spike-wide coverage was observed for vaccine-associated CD4 TCRs, with dominant responses at 160-218 and 743-854. Donors, mostly white British, included more females; clonal diversity was possibly underestimated.

This chain joins TRBV5-1 and TRBJ1-5, with D possibly matching TRBD1 (5 bases). Sequencing was performed on peripheral blood, taken on day 0 of AZD1222 vaccination. This TCR was sampled from an adult in good health. CDR3 in DNA: TGCGCCAGCAGCTTGGCCGGGGGTAATCAGCCCCAGCATTTT. Its translation is CASSLAGGNQPQHF.